This TCR beta chain was found in a study of OX40 agonist ivuxolimab in advanced cancers. About this clone itself: Other DNA sequences in this specimen translate into the identical CDR3.

The method was immunoSEQ multiplex PCR; TCRdb's version includes in-frame clones alone and lacks a portion of them. The table lists tens of thousands of clones, 65% to 90% of them singletons. The source of this sequence is an adult with an advanced solid tumor such as melanoma, head and neck, liver or kidney cancer. The starting material was CD4+ or CD8+ T cells sorted from blood, obtained in a trial of the OX40 agonist ivuxolimab.

In DNA form, the CDR3 reads TGTGCCTGGAGTGGGCAGGGAGGAGAAAAACTGTTTTTT. Protein sequence: CAWSGQGGEKLFF. The chain links TRBV30 to TRBJ1-4; the D gene is possibly TRBD1 (5 bases). V was clipped by 1 base and J by 8 bases, with 11 bases between them. Germline-derived CDR1 and CDR2 are GTSNPN and SVGIG (reference sequence). This CDR3 has 13 residues. Filled out from reference TRBV30 and TRBJ1-4, the complete variable domain reads SQTIHQWPATLVQPVGSPLSLECTVEGTSNPNLYWYRQAAGRGLQLLFYSVGIGQISSEVPQNLSASRPQDRQFILSSKKLLLSDSGFYLCAWSGQGGEKLFFGSGTQLSVL.